The 5 T cell receptor beta chains below come from one sample, sequenced in a study of circulating and synovial CD4+ cells in juvenile arthritis. The assay was immunoSEQ multiplex PCR, and TCRdb's table has in-frame clones only and misses some. The sample carries tens of thousands of clones, about 96% recorded once. Sequenced input: CD4+ T cells from blood. The receptors originated from a human donor with juvenile idiopathic arthritis.

The chain joins TRBV12-5 to TRBJ1-2; the D is unclear. Per germline, CDR1 LGHNT and CDR2 FRNRAP. CDR3 length: 16 amino acids. Trimming removed 0 bases at V and 6 bases at J, with 17 bases between. The CDR3 sequence is CASGLVTGSPVHGYTF. In DNA, the CDR3 is TGTGCTAGTGGTTTGGTAACGGGTTCACCGGTCCATGGCTACACCTTC.

The V call is TRBV25-1, the J call TRBJ2-5; D is possibly TRBD1 (5 bases). The germline V gene has CDR1 MGHDK and CDR2 SYGVNS. The ends were cut back, 6 bases at V and 5 bases at J, with 10 bases in the middle. The CDR3 contains 12 residues. Written as DNA, the CDR3 is TGTGCCAGCAGCCCGTCAGGGGAGACCCAGTACTTC. Translated, it gives CASSPSGETQYF.

The chain links TRBV10-3 to TRBJ2-5; 8 bases match TRBD2. This CDR3 is built from 13 residues. CDR1 and CDR2 (germline): ENHRY, SYGVKD. V lost 6 bases, J lost 2 bases, and 2 bases stayed unmatched. The CDR3 loop reads CAIRAGGQETQYF. CDR3 nucleotide sequence: TGTGCCATCAGGGCGGGGGGACAAGAGACCCAGTACTTC.

The V call is TRBV5-1, the J call TRBJ2-2, with TRBD2 matching 12 bases. In germline, CDR1 is SGHRS, CDR2 YFSETQ. The V segment lost 7 bases and the J segment 5 bases; nucleotides outside the gene matches: 6. This CDR3 has 15 residues. CDR3 sequence (DNA): TGCGCCAGCTTGGGACTAGCGGGTGCGACCGGGGAGCTGTTTTTT. Amino acids: CASLGLAGATGELFF.

The CDR3 loop reads CSVERGSSYNEQFF. In nucleotides, the CDR3 is TGCAGCGTTGAGAGGGGGAGCTCCTACAATGAGCAGTTCTTC. V usage is TRBV29-1 and J usage is TRBJ2-1; possible D gene TRBD1, 6 bases. Germline V gene sequence: CDR1 SQVTM, CDR2 ANQGSEA. The CDR3 runs to 14 residues. V lost 3 bases, J lost 0 bases, and 9 bases lay in between.